This TCR beta chain was sequenced during a study of blood T cell repertoires in COVID-19. Some clones are missing from TCRdb's copy, which holds only in-frame ones; the method was immunoSEQ multiplex PCR. The table has roughly 250,000 clones, 80% to 90% seen once. With 0 bases clipped from V and 0 bases from J, the junction kept 8 bases outside the gene matches. The germline V gene has CDR1 SGHRS and CDR2 YFSETQ. There are 18 residues in the CDR3. V gene TRBV5-1 combines with J gene TRBJ2-3, with 9 bases lining up with TRBD2. The sequence was collected from a man between 35 and 55 years old who had recovered from COVID-19. Specimen: PBMCs or T cells enriched from blood (not recorded which). The CDR3 here is CASSLDWLTSGSTDTQYF. DNA of the CDR3: TGCGCCAGCAGCTTGGATTGGCTAACTAGCGGGAGCACAGATACGCAGTATTTT.